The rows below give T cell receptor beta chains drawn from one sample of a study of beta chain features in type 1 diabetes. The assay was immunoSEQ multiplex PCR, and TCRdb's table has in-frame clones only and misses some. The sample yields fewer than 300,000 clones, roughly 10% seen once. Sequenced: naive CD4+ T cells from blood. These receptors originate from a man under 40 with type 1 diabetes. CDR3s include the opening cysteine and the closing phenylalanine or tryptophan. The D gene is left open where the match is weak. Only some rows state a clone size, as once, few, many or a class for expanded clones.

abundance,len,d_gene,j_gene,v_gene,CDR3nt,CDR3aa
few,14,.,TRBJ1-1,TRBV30,TGTGCCTGGAGTCGTACGGCAGGCGTCACTGAAGCTTTCTTT,CAWSRTAGVTEAFF
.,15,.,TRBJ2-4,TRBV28,TGTGCCAGCAGTTTACCTCCGCCGGCCGGGAACATTCAGTACTTC,CASSLPPPAGNIQYF
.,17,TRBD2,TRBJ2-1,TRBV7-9,TGTGCCAGCAGCTTAGCGCTGGCTAGCGGGGGCCGCAATGAGCAGTTCTTC,CASSLALASGGRNEQFF
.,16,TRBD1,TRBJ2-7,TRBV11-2,TGTGCCAGCAGCCGGATTGCCGGGACAGTCACCAACGAGCAGTACTTC,CASSRIAGTVTNEQYF
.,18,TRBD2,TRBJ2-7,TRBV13,TGTGCCAGCAGCAGCCGGACTAGCGGAGAACGCCCCCCCTACGAGCAGTACTTC,CASSSRTSGERPPYEQYF
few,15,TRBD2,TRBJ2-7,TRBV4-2,TGTGCCAGCAGCCAAGCGACTAGCAGCTCCTACGAGCAGTACTTC,CASSQATSSSYEQYF
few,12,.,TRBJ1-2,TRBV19,TGTGCCACCACAGACAGGACCTATGGCTACACCTTC,CATTDRTYGYTF
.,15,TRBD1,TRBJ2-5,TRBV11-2,TGTGCCAGCAGCTACGGGACAGGGGGGGCAGAGACCCAGTACTTC,CASSYGTGGAETQYF
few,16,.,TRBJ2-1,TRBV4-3,TGCGCCAGCAGCCAACGTGTACAGAGCAGCTACAATGAGCAGTTCTTC,CASSQRVQSSYNEQFF
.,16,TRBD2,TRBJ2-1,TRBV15,TGTGCCACCAGCACCGGACTAGCGGTGAACTACAATGAGCAGTTCTTC,CATSTGLAVNYNEQFF